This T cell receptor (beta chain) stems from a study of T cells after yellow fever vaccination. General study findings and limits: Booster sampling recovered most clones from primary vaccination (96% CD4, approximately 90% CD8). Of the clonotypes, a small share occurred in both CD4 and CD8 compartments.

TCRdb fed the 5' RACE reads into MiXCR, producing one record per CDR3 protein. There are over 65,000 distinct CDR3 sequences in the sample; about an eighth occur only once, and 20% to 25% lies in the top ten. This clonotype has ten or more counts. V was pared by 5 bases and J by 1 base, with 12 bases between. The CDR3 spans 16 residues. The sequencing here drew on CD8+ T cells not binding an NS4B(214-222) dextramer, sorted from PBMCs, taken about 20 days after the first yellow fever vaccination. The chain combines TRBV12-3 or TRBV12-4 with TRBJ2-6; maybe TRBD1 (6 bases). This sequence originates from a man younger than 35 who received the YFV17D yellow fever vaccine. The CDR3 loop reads CASSPHRVSGANVLTF. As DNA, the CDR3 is TGTGCCAGCAGTCCCCACAGGGTATCTGGGGCCAACGTCCTGACTTTC.